This T cell receptor (beta chain) stems from a study of T-cell memory formation after mild COVID-19. Study conclusions and caveats: CD4+ contracting clones were mainly CM and EM; CD8+ ones, EMRA. Pre-infection memory showed some responding clones, and this suggested that cross-reactive memory joined. Clones shrinking from day 15 to 85 showed even CD4/CD8 mixes; later expanders tilted CD4+.

It was 5'RACE with constant-segment primers that produced the TCR alpha and TCR beta cDNA libraries, which carried sample barcodes and UMIs. TCRdb reprocessed the 5' RACE reads with MiXCR, giving one entry per CDR3 protein. The table shows fewer than 650,000 distinct CDR3 sequences, with 15% to 20% occurring only once. This clonotype was counted only a few times. Its antigen is unknown. This clonotype was sampled from an adult woman who had mild COVID-19 (a few samples of this study predate the infection). Cell type and time point are not known. Sample: PBMCs or a T cell subset sorted from them (not recorded which).

CDR3 loop: CATTGGEGTEAFF. CDR3 in DNA: TGTGCCACCACAGGGGGCGAAGGCACTGAAGCTTTCTTT. This chain joins TRBV24-1 and TRBJ1-1; 8 bases are shared with TRBD1. There are 13 residues in the CDR3. J was trimmed by 4 bases and V by 8 bases; bases with no gene match: 5. Germline CDR1 reads KGHDR; CDR2 reads SFDVKD.